This T cell receptor (beta chain) was retrieved from a study of T cells in Graves' hyperthyroidism and ophthalmopathy. Aged 18 to 65, the patients had hyperthyroidism that was newly diagnosed and had lasted under 2 months. Using approximately 10 ml of fresh peripheral blood, PBMCs were prepared. Germline CDR1 is SGHRS and CDR2 is YFSETQ. V was clipped by 1 base and J by 6 bases, with 10 bases between them. The length of the CDR3 is 13 residues. RNA transcripts gave rise to amplified TCR beta CDR3 regions. First-round RT-PCR with HTBI primers amplified the TCR CDR3 region. One entry per CDR3 protein results from TCRdb running MiXCR on the multiplex PCR reads. The sample lists 750,000 to 950,000 distinct CDR3 sequences; 35% to 40% were seen once.

The source of this sequence is a man younger than 35 with Graves' hyperthyroidism. The gene calls are TRBV5-1 and TRBJ1-1; perhaps TRBD1 as D (5 bases). The sample was blood. CDR3 protein: CASSLIDRSEAFF. For the CDR3, the DNA is TGCGCCAGCAGCTTGATAGACAGATCTGAAGCTTTCTTT.